This is a list of T cell receptor beta chains from one sample in a study of blood T cell repertoires in COVID-19. Profiled with immunoSEQ multiplex PCR; TCRdb holds only in-frame clones, not every one. This table holds over 300,000 clones, approximately 88% found once. The sequenced material came from peripheral blood. These TCRs come from a man aged 35 to 55 with acute or convalescent COVID-19. CDR3s include the opening cysteine and the closing phenylalanine or tryptophan. D genes are given only for firm matches. Expanded clones get a size class; other rows say once, few or many, or leave the size out.

D: -
J: TRBJ2-1
size: -
V: TRBV6-4
CDR3: CASSDSYRNRVEQFF
DNA: TGTGCCAGCAGTGACTCCTATCGAAACAGGGTTGAGCAGTTCTTC

D: -
J: TRBJ2-3
size: -
V: TRBV19
CDR3: CASSPGGGTDTQYF
DNA: TGTGCCAGTAGTCCTGGCGGAGGCACAGATACGCAGTATTTT

D: -
J: TRBJ1-6
size: -
V: TRBV2
CDR3: CASSENGVGGSPLHF
DNA: TGTGCCAGCAGTGAAAACGGAGTGGGAGGATCACCCCTCCACTTT

D: -
J: TRBJ2-3
size: -
V: TRBV3-1/TRBV3-2
CDR3: CASSQDGAGDTQYF
DNA: TGTGCCAGCAGCCAAGATGGAGCGGGCGATACGCAGTATTTT

D: -
J: TRBJ2-3
size: -
V: TRBV18
CDR3: CASSPVSLASTDTQYF
DNA: TGTGCCAGCTCACCGGTTTCACTAGCTAGCACAGATACGCAGTATTTT

D: TRBD1
J: TRBJ2-5
size: -
V: TRBV9
CDR3: CASSVEGTAQETQYF
DNA: TGTGCCAGCAGCGTAGAGGGGACAGCACAAGAGACCCAGTACTTC

D: -
J: TRBJ1-2
size: -
V: TRBV27
CDR3: CANVDSNYGYTF
DNA: TGTGCCAACGTGGACAGCAACTATGGCTACACCTTC

D: -
J: TRBJ1-4
size: -
V: TRBV4-3
CDR3: CASSQASHSGEKLFF
DNA: TGCGCCAGCAGCCAAGCAAGTCACTCAGGAGAAAAACTGTTTTTT

D: -
J: TRBJ1-2
size: -
V: TRBV27
CDR3: CASSHNGGGNYGYTF
DNA: TGTGCCAGCAGTCATAACGGGGGGGGTAACTATGGCTACACCTTC

D: TRBD1
J: TRBJ1-1
size: once
V: TRBV29-1
CDR3: CSVDRQGNTEAFF
DNA: TGCAGCGTGGACAGACAGGGGAACACTGAAGCTTTCTTT

D: -
J: TRBJ2-2
size: -
V: TRBV7-2
CDR3: CASSFVGRGTGELFF
DNA: TGTGCCAGCAGCTTTGTCGGGAGAGGCACCGGGGAGCTGTTTTTT

D: TRBD1
J: TRBJ2-6
size: -
V: TRBV2
CDR3: CASSHRDRSSSGANVLTF
DNA: TGTGCCAGCAGCCACCGGGACAGGTCTTCCTCTGGGGCCAACGTCCTGACTTTC

D: TRBD2
J: TRBJ2-7
size: -
V: TRBV7-9
CDR3: CASSPGTSESGAYEQYF
DNA: TGTGCCAGCAGCCCGGGGACTAGCGAAAGTGGGGCCTACGAGCAGTACTTC

D: -
J: TRBJ2-7
size: once
V: TRBV15
CDR3: CATSRHRRGSYEQYF
DNA: TGTGCCACCAGCAGACATAGACGGGGCTCCTACGAGCAGTACTTC

D: -
J: TRBJ1-2
size: -
V: TRBV25-1
CDR3: CASSESKAGWDYGYTF
DNA: TGTGCCAGCAGTGAATCAAAGGCAGGGTGGGACTATGGCTACACCTTC

D: -
J: TRBJ1-4
size: -
V: TRBV20-1
CDR3: CSASSHSGDGEKLFF
DNA: TGCAGTGCTAGTTCTCATTCGGGGGACGGGGAAAAACTGTTTTTT

D: TRBD2
J: TRBJ2-1
size: once
V: TRBV30
CDR3: CAWTIPGLANNEQFF
DNA: TGTGCCTGGACCATCCCGGGACTAGCAAACAATGAGCAGTTCTTC

D: TRBD1
J: TRBJ1-1
size: -
V: TRBV19
CDR3: CASRGQGEAFF
DNA: TGTGCCAGTAGGGGACAGGGTGAAGCTTTCTTT

D: TRBD2
J: TRBJ2-2
size: few
V: TRBV24-1
CDR3: CATSDKRTSGKTGELFF
DNA: TGTGCCACCAGTGATAAGAGGACTAGCGGGAAGACCGGGGAGCTGTTTTTT

D: TRBD1
J: TRBJ1-5
size: -
V: TRBV28
CDR3: CASSSNRGPGNQPQHF
DNA: TGTGCCAGCAGTTCAAACAGGGGGCCGGGGAATCAGCCCCAGCATTTT

D: TRBD1
J: TRBJ2-7
size: -
V: TRBV6-5
CDR3: CASRLDRVKQYF
DNA: TGTGCCAGCAGACTCGACAGGGTAAAGCAGTACTTC

D: TRBD1
J: TRBJ2-1
size: once
V: TRBV5-6
CDR3: CASSLAVTGYTYNEQFF
DNA: TGTGCCAGCAGCTTGGCTGTGACAGGGTATACCTACAATGAGCAGTTCTTC

D: -
J: TRBJ1-5
size: -
V: TRBV9
CDR3: CASSPHGQGTQPQHF
DNA: TGTGCCAGCAGCCCACATGGTCAGGGGACTCAGCCCCAGCATTTT

D: -
J: TRBJ1-4
size: -
V: TRBV21-1
CDR3: CASPVPGQAAIGKLFF
DNA: TGTGCCAGCCCGGTCCCGGGACAGGCGGCCATCGGAAAACTGTTTTTT

D: TRBD2
J: TRBJ2-5
size: -
V: TRBV10-2
CDR3: CASSERGLAGGRGETQYF
DNA: TGCGCCAGCAGTGAAAGAGGTCTAGCGGGAGGTCGAGGCGAGACCCAGTACTTC

D: -
J: TRBJ1-1
size: -
V: TRBV30
CDR3: CAWSIRFTEAFF
DNA: TGTGCCTGGAGTATCAGATTCACTGAAGCTTTCTTT

D: -
J: TRBJ2-2
size: -
V: TRBV18
CDR3: CASSTGSGELFF
DNA: TGTGCCAGCTCAACAGGGTCCGGGGAGCTGTTTTTT

D: TRBD1
J: TRBJ1-1
size: -
V: TRBV4-3
CDR3: CASSLRQGANTEAFF
DNA: TGCGCCAGCAGCCTTCGACAGGGGGCGAACACTGAAGCTTTCTTT

D: -
J: TRBJ1-5
size: -
V: TRBV3-1/TRBV3-2
CDR3: CASSQDRNQPQHF
DNA: TGTGCCAGCAGCCAAGATCGTAATCAGCCCCAGCATTTT

D: -
J: TRBJ2-1
size: -
V: TRBV4-3
CDR3: CASSQDWDVQGRNEQFF
DNA: TGCGCCAGCAGCCAGGATTGGGACGTACAGGGTCGGAATGAGCAGTTCTTC

D: -
J: TRBJ1-2
size: -
V: TRBV19
CDR3: CASQVEAGVNFYGYTF
DNA: TGTGCCAGTCAAGTGGAGGCGGGGGTTAATTTTTATGGCTACACCTTC